These 29 T cell receptor beta chains were all obtained from the same sample, sequenced in a study of blood T cell repertoires in COVID-19. This table comes from immunoSEQ multiplex PCR, and its TCRdb copy is limited to in-frame clones, with some not included. The table has around 34,000 clones, about four fifths seen once. Sequencing was done on a sample of peripheral blood. These receptors were obtained from a man aged 50 to 60 with acute or convalescent COVID-19.

The J gene is TRBJ1-1, the V gene TRBV30; 8 nucleotides align to TRBD1. The germline gives CDR1 GTSNPN, CDR2 SVGIG (reference sequence). The CDR3 consists of 14 residues. Trimming cost V 3 bases and J 3 bases; bases outside gene matches: 6. This chain's CDR3 is CAWREDRDYTEAFF. In DNA form, the CDR3 reads TGTGCCTGGAGGGAGGACAGGGATTACACTGAAGCTTTCTTT.

This chain joins TRBV28 and TRBJ1-5; D ambiguous. Trimming removed 7 bases from V and 0 bases from J, with 10 bases in between. The germline CDR1 and CDR2 sequences are MDHEN and SYDVKM. The CDR3 has 14 amino acids. The CDR3 is CASTREVSNQPQHF. The CDR3 bases are TGTGCCAGCACTCGCGAGGTTAGCAATCAGCCCCAGCATTTT.

This clone showed up just a few times. Other DNA sequences within the sample encode an identical CDR3. The CDR3: CASSPGRGYTF. The CDR3 DNA reads TGTGCCAGCAGCCCGGGAAGAGGCTACACCTTC. The chain has TRBV3-1 (or the pseudogene TRBV3-2) and TRBJ1-2; no clear D. The CDR3 extends over 11 amino acids. The V gene lost 4 bases and the J gene lost 8 bases, with 8 bases spanning the gap. Germline-derived CDR1 and CDR2 are LGHDT and YNNKEL (reference sequence).

This rearrangement joins TRBV4-1 to TRBJ2-5, with D possibly being TRBD2 (5 bases). CDR3 length equals 13 residues. Germline V gene sequence: CDR1 MGHRA, CDR2 YSYEKL. The V end was cut by 0 bases, the J end by 6 bases, with 8 bases between. The DNA of the CDR3 is TGCGCCAGCAGCCAAGATCCGGGGAAGACCCAGTACTTC. This codes for CASSQDPGKTQYF.

The chain carries TRBV3-1 (or the pseudogene TRBV3-2) and TRBJ2-3; 8 nucleotides line up with TRBD2. CDR3 length: 17 residues. The V segment lost 0 bases and the J segment 2 bases; nucleotides outside the gene matches: 7. Germline V gives CDR1 LGHDT, CDR2 YNNKEL (reference sequence). CDR3 in DNA: TGTGCCAGCAGCCAAGAGGGGCGGCGGGGGGACACAGATACGCAGTATTTT. This gives the protein CASSQEGRRGDTDTQYF.

A note on this clone: At one end, the junction sequence differs from germline, possibly due to a read error. The rearrangement links TRBV4-1 to TRBJ1-6, with D possibly matching TRBD1 (5 bases). The CDR3 consists of 18 residues. Germline CDR1 reads MGHRA; CDR2 reads YSYEKL. The CDR3 sequence: CASSQGVQGLSYNSPLHF. For the CDR3, the DNA is TGCGCCAGCAGTCAAGGGGTCCAGGGTCTCTCCTATAATTCACCCCTCCACTTT.

This clone was counted once. The rearrangement uses TRBV6-5 and TRBJ2-1; TRBD1 matches at 8 bases. CDR1 is MNHEY, CDR2 SVGAGI, per germline. CDR3 length equals 11 residues. Trimming removed 7 bases from V and 12 bases from J; junction bases left unmatched: 5. CDR3 nucleotide sequence: TGTGCCAGCACCCCCGACAGGGGGCAGTTCTTC. Its translation: CASTPDRGQFF.

The chain combines TRBV27 with TRBJ2-2; the D gene is possibly TRBD1 (6 bases). This CDR3 contains 15 residues. Per the germline V gene, CDR1 is MNHEY and CDR2 is SMNVEV (reference sequence). V was trimmed by 5 bases and J by 5 bases, leaving 15 bases between them. In DNA, the CDR3 is TGTGCCAGCAGTCCGGTGGGGGCCGGGACCGGGGAGCTGTTTTTT. Translated: CASSPVGAGTGELFF.

The rearrangement joins TRBV10-2 to TRBJ2-7; D is perhaps TRBD2 (5 bases). The V gene's germline CDR1 is WSHSY and CDR2 SAAADI. There are 14 residues in the CDR3. Trimming cost V 2 bases and J 0 bases, with 8 bases left between them. CDR3 DNA: TGCGCCAGCAGTGAGGTAGGGAGCTCCTACGAGCAGTACTTC. It specifies CASSEVGSSYEQYF.

DNA for the CDR3: TGTGCCAGCAGTCCCTTGGAGGGGGCGGATGGCTACACCTTC. This sequence encodes CASSPLEGADGYTF. This rearrangement joins TRBV6-1 to TRBJ1-2, with TRBD1 matching over 7 bases. The CDR3 runs 14 residues. Germline V gene lookup returns CDR1 MNHNS and CDR2 SASEGT. Unmatched junction bases numbered 9, after V lost 5 bases and J lost 6 bases.

This clone was observed once. The chain combines TRBV9 with TRBJ2-1; 7 nucleotides agree with TRBD2. V dropped 0 bases and J dropped 5; count of bases not matched to a gene: 5. This CDR3 has 15 residues. The V gene's germline CDR1 is SGDLS and CDR2 YYNGEE. CDR3 nucleotides: TGTGCCAGCAGCGTAGAAGGACTAGGTAACAATGAGCAGTTCTTC. It translates to CASSVEGLGNNEQFF. Based on the CDR3 plus reference TRBV9 and TRBJ2-1, the full variable domain is DSGVTQTPKHLITATGQRVTLRCSPRSGDLSVYWYQQSLDQGLQFLIQYYNGEERAKGNILERFSAQQFPDLHSELNLSSLELGDSALYFCASSVEGLGNNEQFFGPGTRLTVL.

The chain uses TRBV5-1 and TRBJ2-5; D possibly corresponds to TRBD2 (5 bases). V was clipped by 4 bases and J by 4 bases, with 14 bases between them. This CDR3 has 14 amino acids. The germline V gene has CDR1 SGHRS and CDR2 YFSETQ. CDR3 coding DNA: TGCGCCAGCAGCGGCAGATCTCGGGGAGAGACCCAGTACTTC. Its translation is CASSGRSRGETQYF.

Here the CDR3 reads CASSIVGGTAYNEQFF. CDR3 coding DNA: TGTGCCAGTAGTATAGTAGGTGGGACAGCTTACAATGAGCAGTTCTTC. This chain connects TRBV19 to TRBJ2-1; TRBD1 agrees at 7 bases. V lost 1 base and J lost 4; bases outside the gene matches: 7. CDR1 is LNHDA, CDR2 SQIVND, per germline (reference sequence). The length of the CDR3 is 16 residues.

The rearrangement joins TRBV6-6 to TRBJ1-4, with TRBD1 identical over 7 bases. J was trimmed by 4 bases and V by 6 bases; bases with no gene match: 5. Germline-derived CDR1 and CDR2 are MNHNY and SVGAGI (reference sequence). This CDR3 has 14 amino acids. CDR3 DNA: TGTGCCAGCAGCTTCAGGGGGGTTAATGAAAAACTGTTTTTT. Translated: CASSFRGVNEKLFF.

A word on this clone: Mismatch with germline at one junction end may stem from a read error. This chain connects TRBV19 to TRBJ1-1; TRBD1 is a possible D gene (6 bases). The CDR3 covers 16 residues. Germline CDR1 is LNHDA and CDR2 is SQIVND (reference sequence). CDR3 DNA sequence: TGTGCCAGTAGTATGGACAGTACTTCCCTGAATACTGAAGCTTTCTTT. This translates into CASSMDSTSLNTEAFF.

V usage is TRBV6-1 and J usage is TRBJ1-5; 8 positions match TRBD1. The J segment lost 6 bases and the V segment lost 0 bases, leaving 4 bases of the junction unmatched. The CDR3 is 15 amino acids. Per germline, CDR1 MNHNS and CDR2 SASEGT. The CDR3 reads CASSEAETGAQPQHF. The CDR3 DNA sequence: TGTGCCAGCAGTGAAGCCGAGACAGGGGCTCAGCCCCAGCATTTT.

The count of this clone is one. V is TRBV11-2 and J is TRBJ1-1; the match to TRBD1 covers 7 bases. Germline CDR1 reads SGHAT; CDR2 reads FQNNGV. The CDR3 spans 16 residues. Losses at the gene ends were 3 bases for V and 2 bases for J; bases not matched to a gene: 9. CDR3 DNA sequence: TGTGCCAGCAGCTTGAGGGGGCTTAATTATAACACTGAAGCTTTCTTT. It encodes CASSLRGLNYNTEAFF. Drawing the rest from reference TRBV11-2 and TRBJ1-1, the complete variable domain is EAGVAQSPRYKIIEKRQSVAFWCNPISGHATLYWYQQILGQGPKLLIQFQNNGVVDDSQLPKDRFSAERLKGVDSTLKIQPAKLEDSAVYLCASSLRGLNYNTEAFFGQGTRLTVV.

The rearrangement joins TRBV19 to TRBJ1-5, with 12 bases lining up with TRBD1. V trimming: 5 bases; J trimming: 8 bases; junction bases outside the gene matches: 7. Germline values: CDR1 LNHDA, CDR2 SQIVND (reference sequence). The CDR3 runs to 15 residues. DNA of the CDR3: TGTGCCAGTAGTGGGGGGACAGGGGGCGAGAAGCCCCAGCATTTT. Residues: CASSGGTGGEKPQHF. The entire variable domain, with the rest obtained from reference TRBV19 and TRBJ1-5, is as follows: DGGITQSPKYLFRKEGQNVTLSCEQNLNHDAMYWYRQDPGQGLRLIYYSQIVNDFQKGDIAEGYSVSREKKESFPLTVTSAQKNPTAFYLCASSGGTGGEKPQHFGDGTRLSIL.

The CDR3 DNA is TGCGCCAGCAGCTGGCGACAGGGGCGCGGGGCTCAGCCCCTCCACTTT. Its protein product is CASSWRQGRGAQPLHF. The chain has TRBV5-1 and TRBJ1-6; 8 nucleotides match TRBD1. J gave up 13 bases and V 3 bases, and 15 bases lay outside the gene matches. CDR1 is SGHRS and CDR2 is YFSETQ in the germline V gene. The CDR3 length is 16 residues. Full variable domain (rest looked up from reference TRBV5-1 and TRBJ1-6): KAGVTQTPRYLIKTRGQQVTLSCSPISGHRSVSWYQQTPGQGLQFLFEYFSETQRNKGNFPGRFSGRQFSNSRSEMNVSTLELGDSALYLCASSWRQGRGAQPLHFGNGTRLTVT.

The table lists this clone with a few counts. The V call is TRBV29-1, the J call TRBJ1-2, with TRBD1 as a possible D gene (6 bases). This CDR3 has 13 residues. The V end lost 6 bases, the J end lost 8 bases, and 19 bases lay between the germline ends. The germline V gene encodes CDR1 SQVTM and CDR2 ANQGSEA. CDR3 residues: CSVGAQGKWGYTF. As DNA, the CDR3 is TGCAGCGTGGGAGCCCAGGGGAAGTGGGGCTACACCTTC.

CDR3 protein: CASSNTGVDNEKLFF. CDR3 sequence (DNA): TGTGCCAGCAGTAACACAGGGGTGGATAATGAAAAACTGTTTTTT. The chain has TRBV6-5 and TRBJ1-4; 7 nucleotides agree with TRBD1. The CDR3 loop spans 15 amino acids. The V and J ends lost 5 bases and 4 bases, in that order; junction bases with no gene match: 7. Germline lookup yields CDR1 MNHEY and CDR2 SVGAGI.

This chain connects TRBV18 to TRBJ1-2; no clear D gene. Trimming took off 4 bases at V and 4 bases at J, with 13 bases between the two ends. CDR3 size: 14 residues. Germline V lookup: CDR1 KGHSH, CDR2 LQKENI. The CDR3 nucleotides read TGTGCCAGCTCACACCCTGACAATCCCTATGGCTACACCTTC. Protein sequence: CASSHPDNPYGYTF.

On this clone itself: The junction departs from the called germline gene at one end, perhaps through a read error. The genes are TRBV7-7 and TRBJ2-5; TRBD2 agrees at 7 bases. The CDR3 loop spans 15 amino acids. Germline V gene sequence: CDR1 SSHAT, CDR2 FNYEAQ (reference sequence). The CDR3 here is CASSLVASGQETQYF. The CDR3 DNA reads as TGTGCTAGCAGCTTAGTCGCTAGCGGCCAAGAGACCCAGTACTTC.

V usage is TRBV20-1 and J usage is TRBJ1-2; TRBD1 is a possible D gene (6 bases). The CDR3 runs to 11 residues. Germline V gene data show CDR1 as DFQATT and CDR2 as SNEGSKA (reference sequence). Trimming stripped 6 bases from V and 8 bases from J, with 13 bases between. The CDR3 loop reads CSALGGAGYTF. The CDR3 DNA is TGCAGTGCCCTTGGGGGCGCGGGCTACACCTTC.

V gene TRBV19 combines with J gene TRBJ2-7; D possibly corresponds to TRBD1 (6 bases). The V gene's germline CDR1 is LNHDA and CDR2 SQIVND (reference sequence). Trimming took 3 bases from V and 0 from J, leaving 18 bases between them. The CDR3 has 17 residues. CDR3 amino acids: CASSMDLRDIYSYEQYF. DNA for the CDR3: TGTGCCAGTAGTATGGACTTGAGGGACATCTACTCCTACGAGCAGTACTTC.

The chain carries TRBV5-1 and TRBJ2-3; D is unclear. Per germline, CDR1 SGHRS and CDR2 YFSETQ. V was shortened by 5 bases and J by 4 bases, with 5 bases between the two germline ends. The CDR3 consists of 11 residues. The CDR3 sequence: CASSYSDTQYF. The CDR3 DNA follows: TGCGCCAGCAGTTACTCAGATACGCAGTATTTT.

The J gene is TRBJ2-1, the V gene TRBV7-9; tentatively, D is TRBD1 (5 bases). The CDR3 extends over 11 amino acids. The V gene lost 6 bases and the J gene lost 9 bases, with 9 bases spanning the gap. Germline-derived CDR1 and CDR2 are SEHNR and FQNEAQ (reference sequence). CDR3 protein: CASRTVGEQFF. The DNA of the CDR3 is TGTGCCAGCAGGACAGTAGGTGAGCAGTTCTTC.

V is TRBV29-1 and J is TRBJ2-7; 11 bases align to TRBD1. Trimming at V came to 6 bases and at J to 4 bases, leaving 5 bases not matched to a gene. The germline gives CDR1 SQVTM, CDR2 ANQGSEA. The CDR3 covers 13 residues. The CDR3 region is CSVWTGGGYEQYF. The CDR3 DNA is TGCAGCGTCTGGACAGGGGGCGGATACGAGCAGTACTTC.

The CDR3: CSVDQGGETQYF. The CDR3 nucleotides are TGCAGCGTTGACCAGGGTGGGGAGACCCAGTACTTC. The chain employs TRBV29-1 and TRBJ2-5; the D gene is possibly TRBD1 (5 bases). Germline CDR1 SQVTM, CDR2 ANQGSEA. With 3 bases removed from V and 5 bases from J, the gap between germline ends came to 10 bases. The CDR3 spans 12 residues.